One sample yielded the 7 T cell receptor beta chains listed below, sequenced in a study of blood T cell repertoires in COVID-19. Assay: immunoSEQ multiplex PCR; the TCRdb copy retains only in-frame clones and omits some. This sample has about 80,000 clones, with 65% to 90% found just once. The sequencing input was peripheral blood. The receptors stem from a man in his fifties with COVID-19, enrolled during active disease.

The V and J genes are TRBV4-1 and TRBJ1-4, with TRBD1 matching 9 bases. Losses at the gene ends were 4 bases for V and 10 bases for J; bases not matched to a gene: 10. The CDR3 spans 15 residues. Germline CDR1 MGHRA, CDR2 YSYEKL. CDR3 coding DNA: TGCGCCAGCAGCCCCCCTGGGGACAGGGTGGGAAAACTGTTTTTT. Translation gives CASSPPGDRVGKLFF.

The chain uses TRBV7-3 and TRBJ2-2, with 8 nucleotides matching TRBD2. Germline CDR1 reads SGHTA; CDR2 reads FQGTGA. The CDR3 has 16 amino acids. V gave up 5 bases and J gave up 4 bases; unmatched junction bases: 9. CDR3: CASSESGRPITGELFF. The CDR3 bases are TGTGCCAGCAGCGAAAGCGGGAGACCCATCACCGGGGAGCTGTTTTTT.

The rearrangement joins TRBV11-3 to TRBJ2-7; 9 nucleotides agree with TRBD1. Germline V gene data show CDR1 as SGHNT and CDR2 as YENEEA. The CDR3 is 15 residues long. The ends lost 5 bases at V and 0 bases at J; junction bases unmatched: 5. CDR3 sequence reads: CASSAGQGTSYEQYF. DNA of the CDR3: TGTGCCAGCAGCGCAGGACAGGGGACCTCCTACGAGCAGTACTTC.

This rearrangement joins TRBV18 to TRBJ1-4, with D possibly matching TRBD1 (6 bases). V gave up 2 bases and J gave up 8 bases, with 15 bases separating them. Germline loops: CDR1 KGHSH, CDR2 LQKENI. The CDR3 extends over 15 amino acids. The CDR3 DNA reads TGTGCCAGCTCACCAAGCCAGGGGCGGCGGGAAAAACTGTTTTTT. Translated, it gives CASSPSQGRREKLFF.

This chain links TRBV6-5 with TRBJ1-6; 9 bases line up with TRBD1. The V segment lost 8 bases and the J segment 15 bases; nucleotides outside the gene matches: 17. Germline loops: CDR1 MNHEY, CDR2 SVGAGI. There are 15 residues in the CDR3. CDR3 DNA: TGTGCCAGCTCGCCGGAGGGACAGGGTCAATTCGGCCTCCACTTT. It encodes CASSPEGQGQFGLHF.

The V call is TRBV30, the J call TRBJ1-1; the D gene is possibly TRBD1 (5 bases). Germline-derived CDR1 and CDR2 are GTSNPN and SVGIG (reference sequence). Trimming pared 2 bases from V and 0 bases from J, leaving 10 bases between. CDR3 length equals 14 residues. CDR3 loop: CAWSMAGLNTEAFF. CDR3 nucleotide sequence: TGTGCCTGGAGTATGGCAGGGCTGAACACTGAAGCTTTCTTT.

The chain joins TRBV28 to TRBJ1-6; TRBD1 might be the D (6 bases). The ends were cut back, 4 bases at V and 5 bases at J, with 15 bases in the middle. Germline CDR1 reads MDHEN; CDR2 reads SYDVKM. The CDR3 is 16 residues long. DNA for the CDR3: TGTGCCAGCAGTTCGCCTCGGACAGCTAATAATTCACCCCTCCACTTT. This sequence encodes CASSSPRTANNSPLHF.